Each of the 23 T cell receptor beta chains below was sequenced from the same sample in a study of T-cell memory formation after mild COVID-19. Each CDR3 protein gets one entry after TCRdb re-called the 5' RACE reads with MiXCR. The sample holds some 190,000 distinct CDR3 sequences, around 20% seen once. Sequencing input: PBMCs or a T cell subset sorted from them (not recorded which). The receptors derive from an adult woman who had mild COVID-19 (a few samples of this study predate the infection). Cell type and time point are not known.

The rearrangement links TRBV12-3 or TRBV12-4 to TRBJ2-1, with 12 bases that match TRBD2. J was trimmed by 10 bases and V by 2 bases; bases with no gene match: 3. The CDR3 runs to 14 residues. Here the CDR3 reads CASSLSSGRAEQFF. CDR3 DNA sequence: TGTGCCAGCAGTTTATCTAGCGGGAGGGCCGAGCAGTTCTTC.

V usage is TRBV19 and J usage is TRBJ1-2; D uncertain. V dropped 0 bases and J dropped 4 bases, with 9 bases sitting between them. The CDR3 sequence is 14 residues long. Germline CDR1 reads LNHDA; CDR2 reads SQIVND (reference sequence). Here the CDR3 DNA reads TGTGCCAGTAGTATAGATCTTCCAGGCTATGGCTACACCTTC. It specifies CASSIDLPGYGYTF.

The chain employs TRBV12-3 or TRBV12-4 and TRBJ2-7, with TRBD2 matching over 7 bases. The CDR3 is 15 residues long. Trimming cost V 1 base and J 2 bases; bases outside gene matches: 5. The CDR3 loop reads CASSLVMGGPYEQYF. The CDR3 DNA reads as TGTGCCAGCAGTTTAGTGATGGGAGGGCCCTACGAGCAGTACTTC.

The chain uses TRBV12-3 or TRBV12-4 and TRBJ1-2, with unresolved D. V was clipped by 6 bases and J by 0 bases, with 8 bases between them. CDR3 length: 13 residues. Here the CDR3 DNA reads TGTGCCAGCAGCGGGAGAGCTAACTATGGCTACACCTTC. The encoded protein is CASSGRANYGYTF.

This clonotype occurred a few times. The V gene is TRBV7-2, the J gene TRBJ2-7; 12 bases agree with TRBD2. The V gene end was trimmed by 4 bases and the J gene end by 7 bases; junction bases not matched to a gene: 5. Germline lookup yields CDR1 SGHTA and CDR2 FQGNSA. The CDR3 consists of 14 residues. CDR3 coding DNA: TGTGCCAGCAGCTCAGGACTAGCGGGAAATGAGCAGTACTTC. This encodes CASSSGLAGNEQYF.

The genes are TRBV20-1 and TRBJ2-7; 11 bases match TRBD2. This CDR3 has 15 residues. Germline values: CDR1 DFQATT, CDR2 SNEGSKA (reference sequence). V lost 5 bases to trimming and J lost 6 bases; unmatched junction nucleotides: 12. In DNA, the CDR3 is TGCAGTGCTCCCGCCAGGATAGCGGGGGGGCCCGAGCAGTACTTC. Translated, it gives CSAPARIAGGPEQYF.

This clonotype has only a few counts. This chain connects TRBV7-3 to TRBJ2-3, with D maybe TRBD1 (5 bases). Trimming pared 2 bases from V and 3 bases from J, leaving 12 bases between. The CDR3 runs 15 residues. From germline, CDR1 is SGHTA and CDR2 FQGTGA. The CDR3 spells CASSLGAQRTDTQYF. In DNA form, the CDR3 reads TGTGCCAGCAGCTTAGGGGCCCAGAGGACAGATACGCAGTATTTT.

This clonotype was detected many times. The chain couples TRBV29-1 to TRBJ2-7; 8 nucleotides match TRBD1. V shed 6 bases and J 2 bases; nucleotides not matched to a gene: 6. The CDR3 sequence is 13 residues long. Germline CDR1 SQVTM, CDR2 ANQGSEA. The CDR3 sequence: CSVRQGQAYEQYF. CDR3 in DNA: TGCAGCGTGAGACAGGGGCAAGCCTACGAGCAGTACTTC.

J is TRBJ2-3 and V is TRBV20-1; the match to TRBD2 covers 10 bases. This CDR3 has 14 residues. Per the germline V gene, CDR1 is DFQATT and CDR2 is SNEGSKA (reference sequence). The CDR3 DNA follows: TGCAGCGCCCCGGGGCTAGCGGGGGAGCGTACGCAGTATTTT. It encodes CSAPGLAGERTQYF.

The chain joins TRBV3-1 to TRBJ1-2; D remains ambiguous. Germline V gene sequence: CDR1 LGHDT, CDR2 YNNKEL (reference sequence). The CDR3 loop spans 16 amino acids. V was cut by 0 bases and J by 8 bases, with 19 bases left in between. CDR3 coding DNA: TGTGCCAGCAGCCAAGATCGTCCCGGAGTGTGGGGAGGCTACACCTTC. It is translated as CASSQDRPGVWGGYTF.

This clonotype showed up just a few times. CDR3 amino acids: CASSAGLAGVFTGELFF. The CDR3 coding sequence is TGTGCCAGCAGCGCCGGACTAGCGGGAGTTTTCACCGGGGAGCTGTTTTTT. This chain connects TRBV11-3 to TRBJ2-2, with TRBD2 identical over 13 bases. The CDR3 has 17 amino acids. The germline V gene has CDR1 SGHNT and CDR2 YENEEA. Losses at the gene ends were 5 bases for V and 4 bases for J; bases not matched to a gene: 7.

V gene TRBV5-4 combines with J gene TRBJ2-3; 12 nucleotides line up with TRBD2. CDR1 and CDR2 (germline): SGHNT, YYREEE (reference sequence). This CDR3 comprises 18 residues. The V segment lost 7 bases and the J segment 2 bases; nucleotides outside the gene matches: 14. DNA for the CDR3: TGTGCCAGCCAACTAGCGGGGGGCACAGGCCTGTCCACAGATACGCAGTATTTT. Translated, it gives CASQLAGGTGLSTDTQYF. The complete variable domain, with remaining parts taken from reference TRBV5-4 and TRBJ2-3, reads ETGVTQSPTHLIKTRGQQVTLRCSSQSGHNTVSWYQQALGQGPQFIFQYYREEENGRGNFPPRFSGLQFPNYSSELNVNALELDDSALYLCASQLAGGTGLSTDTQYFGPGTRLTVL.

The chain joins TRBV15 to TRBJ2-6, with D perhaps TRBD1 or TRBD2 (5 bases each). Germline lookup yields CDR1 LNHNV and CDR2 YYDKDF (reference sequence). The CDR3 sequence is 15 residues long. Trimming removed 1 base at V and 1 base at J, with 5 bases between. CDR3 protein: CATSRGGSGANVLTF. CDR3 DNA: TGTGCCACCAGCAGAGGGGGGTCTGGGGCCAACGTCCTGACTTTC.

This clonotype showed up just a few times. The gene calls are TRBV9 and TRBJ2-7; 9 nucleotides line up with TRBD2. The CDR3 length is 15 residues. V lost 0 bases and J lost 4; bases outside the gene matches: 5. Germline V gives CDR1 SGDLS, CDR2 YYNGEE. CDR3 nucleotides: TGTGCCAGCAGCGTAGGGGCTAGCGGGGAGTACGAGCAGTACTTC. Its protein is CASSVGASGEYEQYF.

There are a few counts of this clonotype. The rearrangement uses TRBV5-4 and TRBJ2-1, with TRBD2 as a possible D gene (5 bases). Germline loops: CDR1 SGHNT, CDR2 YYREEE (reference sequence). This CDR3 is 13 amino acids long. With 2 bases removed from V and 5 bases from J, the gap between germline ends came to 8 bases. The CDR3 sequence: CASSLTRHNEQFF. For the CDR3, the DNA is TGTGCCAGCAGCTTAACTAGGCACAATGAGCAGTTCTTC.

This clonotype was detected many times. V gene TRBV5-1 combines with J gene TRBJ2-7; 12 bases align to TRBD1. The CDR3 is made up of 15 amino acids. The trim removed 2 bases at V and 6 bases at J, leaving 6 bases unmatched. Looked up from germline, CDR1 is SGHRS and CDR2 is YFSETQ. CDR3 loop: CASSFTGTGGFEQYF. In DNA form, the CDR3 reads TGCGCCAGCAGCTTTACCGGGACAGGGGGCTTCGAGCAGTACTTC.

The chain uses TRBV5-4 and TRBJ1-2; D perhaps matches TRBD1 (5 bases). V was pared by 3 bases and J by 4 bases, with 16 bases between. The CDR3 totals 15 residues. CDR1 is SGHNT, CDR2 YYREEE, per germline (reference sequence). The CDR3 is CASSSSTGQIYGYTF. The CDR3 nucleotides are TGTGCCAGCAGCTCTTCGACGGGGCAGATCTATGGCTACACCTTC.

This clonotype has only a few counts. The chain couples TRBV5-1 to TRBJ2-3, with 9 bases aligning to TRBD1. This CDR3 spans 16 amino acids. CDR1 and CDR2 from the germline V gene are SGHRS and YFSETQ. Trimming cost V 3 bases and J 2 bases; bases outside gene matches: 7. CDR3 protein: CASSSSGTGITDTQYF. The DNA for the CDR3 is TGCGCCAGCAGCTCCTCCGGGACAGGGATCACAGATACGCAGTATTTT. Full variable domain (outside the CDR3, taken from reference TRBV5-1 and TRBJ2-3): KAGVTQTPRYLIKTRGQQVTLSCSPISGHRSVSWYQQTPGQGLQFLFEYFSETQRNKGNFPGRFSGRQFSNSRSEMNVSTLELGDSALYLCASSSSGTGITDTQYFGPGTRLTVL.

Points on this clonotype: A read error is possible here, since a much larger clone lies one base away. J is TRBJ1-1 and V is TRBV4-2; the D is unclear. This CDR3 has 16 amino acids. Germline CDR1 is LGHNA and CDR2 is YNFKEQ. Trimming stripped 0 bases from V and 2 bases from J, with 13 bases between. The CDR3 is CASSQDSTVINTEAFF. DNA of the CDR3: TGTGCCAGCAGCCAAGATTCTACCGTGATCAACACTGAAGCTTTCTTT.

The CDR3 loop is CASSLPRGLPTNEKLFF. DNA for the CDR3: TGCGCCAGCAGCTTGCCACGGGGCCTTCCAACTAATGAAAAACTGTTTTTT. The chain carries TRBV5-1 and TRBJ1-4, with D possibly TRBD1 on 5 matching bases. In germline, CDR1 is SGHRS, CDR2 YFSETQ. Deletions cut 1 base from V and 0 bases from J, with 13 bases between. CDR3 length: 17 residues.

This clonotype was recorded a few times. The rearrangement uses TRBV14 and TRBJ2-6, with TRBD1 identical over 7 bases. The CDR3 totals 17 residues. The trim removed 3 bases at V and 0 bases at J, leaving 5 bases unmatched. The V gene's germline CDR1 is SGHDN and CDR2 FVKESK. CDR3 nucleotide sequence: TGTGCCAGCAGCCAGAAGACAGGGAGCTCTGGGGCCAACGTCCTGACTTTC. It encodes CASSQKTGSSGANVLTF.

This clonotype was seen more than once but under ten times. The V call is TRBV14, the J call TRBJ2-2; D call uncertain. This CDR3 has 15 amino acids. V lost 5 bases, J lost 1 base, and 11 bases lay in between. Germline V gene lookup returns CDR1 SGHDN and CDR2 FVKESK. Here the CDR3 reads CASSKNVVNTGELFF. The CDR3 DNA reads TGTGCCAGCAGCAAAAATGTAGTGAACACCGGGGAGCTGTTTTTT.

CDR3 region: CASKTGGTYNEQFF. CDR3 sequence (DNA): TGTGCCAGTAAGACCGGGGGAACCTACAATGAGCAGTTCTTC. This chain uses TRBV19 with TRBJ2-1; a weak D match, TRBD2 (6 bases). With 7 bases removed from V and 2 bases from J, the gap between germline ends came to 12 bases. There are 14 residues in the CDR3. From germline, CDR1 is LNHDA and CDR2 SQIVND (reference sequence).